Below are 15 T cell receptor beta chains sequenced from a single sample in a study of beta chain features in type 1 diabetes. Their recognized antigens are unknown. Sequencing targeted expressed TCRB transcripts, as all isolated RNA had been reverse transcribed. The protocol was immunoSEQ multiplex PCR, while the TCRdb copy is restricted to in-frame clones and leaves out a portion. Among 310,000 or so clones, approximately 15% were seen once, and the ten largest hold around 0.015%. Study-wide results and caveats: Type 1 diabetes patients had TCRB CDR3s that were shorter (moderately but significantly so) in all four CD4+ subsets.

Sample: naive CD4+ T cells from blood. The source is a man aged 18 to 30 with type 1 diabetes.

The rearrangement joins TRBV5-1 to TRBJ2-5, with D maybe TRBD2 (6 bases). Germline lookup yields CDR1 SGHRS and CDR2 YFSETQ. V lost 0 bases and J lost 2, with 14 bases in between. CDR3 length equals 16 residues. CDR3 nucleotides: TGCGCCAGCAGCTTGGGGGGACGGAGGGTACAAGAGACCCAGTACTTC. As protein: CASSLGGRRVQETQYF.

J is TRBJ2-7 and V is TRBV28, with D perhaps TRBD1 (5 bases). Trimming took 6 bases from V and 2 from J, leaving 8 bases between them. The CDR3 runs 12 residues. Germline lookup yields CDR1 MDHEN and CDR2 SYDVKM. The CDR3 sequence: CASRGPPYEQYF. CDR3 DNA: TGTGCCAGCAGGGGGCCCCCCTACGAGCAGTACTTC.

This clone has just a few counts. This chain links TRBV18 with TRBJ2-1; possible D gene TRBD2, 5 bases. The CDR3 loop spans 16 amino acids. The V gene's germline CDR1 is KGHSH and CDR2 LQKENI. Trimming removed 4 bases at V and 3 bases at J, with 16 bases between. CDR3 DNA sequence: TGTGCCAGCTCACGACTGGTTGAGGGATTCTACAATGAGCAGTTCTTC. Translating it yields CASSRLVEGFYNEQFF.

V usage is TRBV29-1 and J usage is TRBJ1-1; D unclear. CDR1 is SQVTM and CDR2 is ANQGSEA in the germline V gene. V gave up 6 bases and J gave up 5 bases, with 16 bases separating them. This CDR3 has 13 amino acids. CDR3 sequence (DNA): TGCAGCGTAAGAGGGAGGTCGCGGACTGAAGCTTTCTTT. Protein: CSVRGRSRTEAFF.

The chain employs TRBV5-1 and TRBJ2-4; TRBD2 might be the D (6 bases). The CDR3 spans 12 residues. Germline CDR1 and CDR2: SGHRS and YFSETQ. V dropped 4 bases and J dropped 8 bases, with 10 bases sitting between them. The CDR3 nucleotides are TGCGCCAGCAGCGCGACTAGGGACATTCAGTACTTC. The encoded protein is CASSATRDIQYF.

This clone was picked up one time. The chain links TRBV5-1 to TRBJ2-2; 7 bases align to TRBD2. The V gene's germline CDR1 is SGHRS and CDR2 YFSETQ. The CDR3 extends over 16 amino acids. V lost 5 bases, J lost 5 bases, and 12 bases stayed unmatched. The CDR3, as DNA: TGCGCCAGCAGGGATGGAGGGAGGGCTGTAACCGGGGAGCTGTTTTTT. Its translation is CASRDGGRAVTGELFF.

The V call is TRBV7-2, the J call TRBJ2-2, with 7 bases lining up with TRBD1. CDR1 is SGHTA and CDR2 is FQGNSA in the germline V gene. The CDR3 covers 15 residues. V was clipped by 5 bases and J by 0 bases; unmatched bases: 3. The CDR3 region is CASSEQGSNTGELFF. CDR3 sequence (DNA): TGTGCCAGCAGCGAACAGGGGTCGAACACCGGGGAGCTGTTTTTT.

There are a few counts of this clone. The V gene is TRBV5-1, the J gene TRBJ2-5; 8 bases map to TRBD1. This CDR3 is 14 amino acids long. J was trimmed by 7 bases and V by 1 base; bases with no gene match: 6. Germline CDR1 reads SGHRS; CDR2 reads YFSETQ. The CDR3 DNA reads TGCGCCAGCAGCTTGCAGGGGGCGCAGGGGACCCAGTACTTC. Amino acid sequence: CASSLQGAQGTQYF.

CDR3 sequence: CASSLAGGSGIVETQYF. The CDR3, as DNA: TGTGCCAGCAGCTTAGCGGGGGGTAGCGGGATCGTGGAGACCCAGTACTTC. This sequence joins TRBV7-2 and TRBJ2-5, with 8 bases aligning to TRBD2. Germline V gene lookup returns CDR1 SGHTA and CDR2 FQGNSA. J lost 5 bases, V lost 0 bases, and 11 bases had no gene match. The CDR3 extends over 17 amino acids. The entire variable domain, with the rest obtained from reference TRBV7-2 and TRBJ2-5, is as follows: GAGVSQSPSNKVTEKGKDVELRCDPISGHTALYWYRQSLGQGLEFLIYFQGNSAPDKSGLPSDRFSAERTGGSVSTLTIQRTQQEDSAVYLCASSLAGGSGIVETQYFGPGTRLLVL.

Of note for this clone: This sample also contains other DNA sequences that code for the same CDR3. The chain uses TRBV29-1 and TRBJ1-2; D not resolved. V lost 4 bases, J lost 7 bases, and 10 bases lay in between. This CDR3 comprises 11 residues. The germline V gene has CDR1 SQVTM and CDR2 ANQGSEA. CDR3 amino acids: CSVGSGGGYTF. CDR3 DNA sequence: TGCAGCGTTGGGTCAGGAGGTGGCTACACCTTC.

This clone was counted a few times. This chain links TRBV9 with TRBJ2-5; the D is unclear. The V gene's germline CDR1 is SGDLS and CDR2 YYNGEE. CDR3 length: 14 residues. The germline V and J ends were trimmed by 0 bases and 1 base, with 7 bases remaining between them. DNA of the CDR3: TGTGCCAGCAGCGTAGGGGCCAGCCAAGAGACCCAGTACTTC. This encodes CASSVGASQETQYF.

Only a few counts were recorded for this clone. The chain couples TRBV23-1 to TRBJ2-3; 7 bases map to TRBD2. TRBV23-1 is classed as an ORF, of uncertain function. The CDR3 length is 16 residues. The V segment lost 3 bases and the J segment 1 base; nucleotides outside the gene matches: 7. The CDR3 DNA sequence: TGCGCCAGCAGTCATTGTGGGGGGGATGGCACAGATACGCAGTATTTT. Its translation: CASSHCGGDGTDTQYF.

J is TRBJ2-3 and V is TRBV2, with D maybe TRBD2 (7 bases). This CDR3 spans 16 amino acids. CDR1 and CDR2 (germline): SNHLY, FYNNEI. V lost 6 bases and J lost 6, with 22 bases in between. As DNA, the CDR3 is TGTGCCAGCAGGGAGCAAGGGGGGGCAGGCCTGGATACGCAGTATTTT. Translation: CASREQGGAGLDTQYF.

Comments on this clone: Distinct nucleotide sequences in the sample also encode this CDR3. The chain carries TRBV9 and TRBJ2-1, with TRBD2 matching over 11 bases. Germline loops: CDR1 SGDLS, CDR2 YYNGEE. Losses at the gene ends were 0 bases for V and 5 bases for J; bases not matched to a gene: 4. The CDR3 has 16 amino acids. The CDR3 reads CASSVGLAGGDNEQFF. The DNA for the CDR3 is TGTGCCAGCAGCGTAGGCCTAGCGGGGGGCGACAATGAGCAGTTCTTC.

The V call is TRBV15, the J call TRBJ2-1; 15 positions agree with TRBD2. CDR1 is LNHNV, CDR2 YYDKDF, per germline (reference sequence). The CDR3 runs to 15 residues. J lost 10 bases, V lost 4 bases, and 5 bases had no gene match. The CDR3 DNA reads TGTGCCACCAGCACTCCGGGACTAGCGGGAGGAGAGCAGTTCTTC. Protein product: CATSTPGLAGGEQFF. The variable domain in full, with the rest retrieved from reference TRBV15 and TRBJ2-1, is DAMVIQNPRYQVTQFGKPVTLSCSQTLNHNVMYWYQQKSSQAPKLLFHYYDKDFNNEADTPDNFQSRRPNTSFCFLDIRSPGLGDTAMYLCATSTPGLAGGEQFFGPGTRLTVL.